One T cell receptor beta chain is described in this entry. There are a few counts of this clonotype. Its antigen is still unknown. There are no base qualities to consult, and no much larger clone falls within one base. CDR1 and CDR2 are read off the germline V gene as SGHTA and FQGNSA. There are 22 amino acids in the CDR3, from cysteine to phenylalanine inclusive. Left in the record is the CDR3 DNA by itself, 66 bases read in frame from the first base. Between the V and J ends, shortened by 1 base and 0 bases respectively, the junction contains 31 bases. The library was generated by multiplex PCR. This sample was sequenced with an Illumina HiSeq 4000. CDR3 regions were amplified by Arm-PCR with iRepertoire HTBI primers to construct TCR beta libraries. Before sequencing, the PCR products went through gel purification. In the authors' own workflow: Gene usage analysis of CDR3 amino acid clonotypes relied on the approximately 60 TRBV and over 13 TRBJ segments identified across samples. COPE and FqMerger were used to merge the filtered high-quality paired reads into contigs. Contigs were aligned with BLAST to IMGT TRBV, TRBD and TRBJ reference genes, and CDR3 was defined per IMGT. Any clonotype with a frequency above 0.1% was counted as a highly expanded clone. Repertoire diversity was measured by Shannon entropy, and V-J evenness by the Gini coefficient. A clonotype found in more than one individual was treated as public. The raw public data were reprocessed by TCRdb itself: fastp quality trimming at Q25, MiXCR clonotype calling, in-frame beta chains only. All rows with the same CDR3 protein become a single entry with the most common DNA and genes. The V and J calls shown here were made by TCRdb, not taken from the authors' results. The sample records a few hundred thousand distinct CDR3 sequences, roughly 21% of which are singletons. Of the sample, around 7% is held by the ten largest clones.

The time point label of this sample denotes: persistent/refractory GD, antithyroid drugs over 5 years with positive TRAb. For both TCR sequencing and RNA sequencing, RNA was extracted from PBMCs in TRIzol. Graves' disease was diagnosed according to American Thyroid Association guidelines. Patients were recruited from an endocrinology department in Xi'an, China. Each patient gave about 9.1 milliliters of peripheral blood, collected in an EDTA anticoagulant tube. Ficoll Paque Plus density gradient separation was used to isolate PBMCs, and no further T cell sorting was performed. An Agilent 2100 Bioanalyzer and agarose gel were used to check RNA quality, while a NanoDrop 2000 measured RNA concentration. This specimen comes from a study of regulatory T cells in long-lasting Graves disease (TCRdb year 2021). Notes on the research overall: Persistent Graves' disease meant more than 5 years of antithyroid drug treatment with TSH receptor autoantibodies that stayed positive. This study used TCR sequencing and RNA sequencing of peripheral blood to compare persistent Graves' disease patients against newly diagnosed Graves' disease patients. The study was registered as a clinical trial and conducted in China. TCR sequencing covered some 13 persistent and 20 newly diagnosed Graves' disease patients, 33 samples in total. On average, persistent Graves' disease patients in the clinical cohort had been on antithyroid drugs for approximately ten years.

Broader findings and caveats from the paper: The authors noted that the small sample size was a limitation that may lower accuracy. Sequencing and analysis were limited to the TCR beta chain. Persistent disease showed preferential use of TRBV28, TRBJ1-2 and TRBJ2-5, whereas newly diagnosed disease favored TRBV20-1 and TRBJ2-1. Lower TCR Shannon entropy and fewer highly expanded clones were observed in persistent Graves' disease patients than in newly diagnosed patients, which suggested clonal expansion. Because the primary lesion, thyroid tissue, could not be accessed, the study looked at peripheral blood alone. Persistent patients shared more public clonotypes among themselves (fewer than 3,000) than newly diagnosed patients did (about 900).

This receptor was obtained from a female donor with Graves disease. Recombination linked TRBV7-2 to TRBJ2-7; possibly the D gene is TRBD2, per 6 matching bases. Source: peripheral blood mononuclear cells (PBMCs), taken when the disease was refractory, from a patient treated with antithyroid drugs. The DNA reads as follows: TGTGCCAGCAGCTTAGAGGGTCCCCTACGGCCTGGGACGGCGGGGAACTCCTACGAGCAGTACTTC. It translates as CASSLEGPLRPGTAGNSYEQYF.